This record looks at one TCR beta chain sequence and its context. The sample is drawn from a study of control samples from healthy donors and cancer patients. The protocol was immunoSEQ multiplex PCR, while the TCRdb copy is restricted to in-frame clones and leaves out a portion. The table has about 130,000 clones, roughly 92% seen once. This sequence was found in a man aged 18-30 years in good health. Sequenced material: blood.

The CDR3 protein is CASSFRQGTQPQHF. CDR3 nucleotides: TGTGCCAGCAGCTTTCGACAGGGGACTCAGCCCCAGCATTTT. The genes are TRBV13 and TRBJ1-5; 8 positions match TRBD1. This CDR3 region has 14 residues. Per the germline V gene, CDR1 is PRHDT and CDR2 is FYEKMQ (reference sequence). The J segment lost 6 bases and the V segment lost 3 bases, leaving 4 bases of the junction unmatched.